This is a list of T cell receptor beta chains from one sample in a study of blood T cell repertoires in COVID-19. Generated by immunoSEQ multiplex PCR, the TCRdb table keeps only in-frame clones and is missing some. In the table there are 100,000 to 150,000 clones, around two thirds of which are singletons. Sequencing was performed on peripheral blood. Receptor source: a woman aged 70-85 years with acute or convalescent COVID-19. Both conserved end residues are part of each CDR3. A D gene is named only where the DNA matches it firmly. Some rows mark clone size as missing; the rest say once, few, many or name a class of expanded clone.

>TRBV12-5|TRBJ2-1|NA|NA
TGTGCTAGTGGTTTGGATACTCGCCCCACGTTCTTC
CASGLDTRPTFF
>TRBV5-1|TRBJ2-5|NA|TRBD1
TGCGCCAGCAGCTTGACAGGGGTGGAGACCCAGTACTTC
CASSLTGVETQYF
>TRBV28|TRBJ1-2|NA|NA
TGTGCCAGCAGTCCGGGAGGGAACTATGGCTACACCTTC
CASSPGGNYGYTF
>TRBV5-4|TRBJ2-2|NA|NA
TGTGCCAGCAGCTTGTTTGGGGGCGGAAACACCGGGGAGCTGTTTTTT
CASSLFGGGNTGELFF
>TRBV5-4|TRBJ1-2|few|TRBD1
TGTGCCAGCAGCTTGCGACAGGGGGCTAACTATGGCTACACCTTC
CASSLRQGANYGYTF
>TRBV2|TRBJ2-7|NA|NA
TGTGCCAGCAGGGAGTGGTCCGGCGAGCAGTACTTC
CASREWSGEQYF
>TRBV13|TRBJ1-6|few|NA
TGTGCCAGCAGCTTAGTGGGCAGGGAAGATTCACCCCTCCACTTT
CASSLVGREDSPLHF
>TRBV24-1|TRBJ1-5|NA|TRBD1
TGTGCCACCCAAGGACAGGCGAATCAGCCCCAGCATTTT
CATQGQANQPQHF
>TRBV5-5|TRBJ1-2|NA|NA
TGTGCCAGCAGCGTCGGTCAGCGCTATGGCTACACCTTC
CASSVGQRYGYTF
>TRBV7-9|TRBJ1-2|few|TRBD1
TGTGCCAGCAGCCAGGGACAGGGGCGATTATCTAACTATGGCTACACCTTC
CASSQGQGRLSNYGYTF
>TRBV2|TRBJ2-7|NA|NA
TGTGCCAGCAGTGACTACCGCACCTACGAGCAGTACTTC
CASSDYRTYEQYF
>TRBV18|TRBJ1-2|once|NA
TGTGCCAGCTCACCTGGAGGAGGCGGGAACTATGGCTACACCTTC
CASSPGGGGNYGYTF
>TRBV28|TRBJ2-7|NA|NA
TGTGCCAGCAGACAGAGCTCCTACGAGCAGTACTTC
CASRQSSYEQYF
>TRBV7-9|TRBJ1-5|NA|NA
TGTGCCAGCAGCCCAGGCGGCAATCAGCCCCAGCATTTT
CASSPGGNQPQHF
>TRBV6-5|TRBJ2-3|NA|NA
TGTGCCAGTGATACAGGGATCTCACGCACAGATACGCAGTATTTT
CASDTGISRTDTQYF
>TRBV20-1|TRBJ2-7|few|NA
TGCAGTGCTAGGCACGGTCACGAGCAGTACTTC
CSARHGHEQYF
>TRBV9|TRBJ1-5|NA|NA
TGTGCCAGCAGCGCGGGGGAGAAGCCCCAGCATTTT
CASSAGEKPQHF
>TRBV29-1|TRBJ2-3|NA|TRBD1
TGCAGCGTTGATCCACGGGACAGTTTGGATACGCAGTATTTT
CSVDPRDSLDTQYF
>TRBV11-2|TRBJ1-5|NA|NA
TGTGCCAGCAGCTTAGATTATGGAGAGTATCAGCCCCAGCATTTT
CASSLDYGEYQPQHF
>TRBV7-9|TRBJ2-2|NA|NA
TGTGCCAGCAGCTTTTGGGACATCAACACCGGGGAGCTGTTTTTT
CASSFWDINTGELFF
>TRBV5-1|TRBJ1-2|once|NA
TGCGCCAGCAGCTCGACAGGATTAGAAAATGGCTACACCTTC
CASSSTGLENGYTF
>TRBV6-5|TRBJ2-2|NA|NA
TGTGCCAGCAGGGCCGGGGATTTCACCGGGGAGCTGTTTTTT
CASRAGDFTGELFF
>TRBV10-2|TRBJ2-2|NA|NA
TGCGCCAGCAGTTTCTTAGGAGGCACCGGGGAGCTGTTTTTT
CASSFLGGTGELFF
>TRBV6-2/TRBV6-3|TRBJ2-5|NA|NA
TGTGCCAGCAGTTACGGAGGTAGCCAAGAGACCCAGTACTTC
CASSYGGSQETQYF
>TRBV6-1|TRBJ1-5|NA|NA
TGTGCCAGCAGTGACCGACATTGGAATAGCAATCAGCCCCAGCATTTT
CASSDRHWNSNQPQHF
>TRBV11-1|TRBJ2-7|NA|NA
TGTGCCAGCAGCTCGAGAAGTCGGCGTAGCGACGAGCAGTACTTC
CASSSRSRRSDEQYF
>TRBV4-1|TRBJ2-3|NA|NA
TGCGCCAGCAGCCATGGAACGGGACTTCGCACAGATACGCAGTATTTT
CASSHGTGLRTDTQYF
>TRBV7-2|TRBJ1-3|NA|NA
TGTGCCAGCAGCCTTTTAAACTCTGGAAACACCATATATTTT
CASSLLNSGNTIYF
>TRBV28|TRBJ2-7|few|TRBD2
TGTGCCAGCAGTCCTGGTGGAATTAGCGGGAGTTACGATCTGTACTTC
CASSPGGISGSYDLYF